The clone carrying this TCR beta chain has a single count. This sample is drawn from a study of T-cell reconstitution after alpha-beta-depleted transplantation in children. The TCRbeta library was prepared with unique molecular identifiers. MiXCR was run by TCRdb on the PCR reads, yielding one entry per CDR3 protein. The sample lists roughly 500,000 distinct CDR3 sequences; about 16% were seen once. The germline gives CDR1 SGHDT, CDR2 YYEEEE. V was cut by 2 bases and J by 1 base, with 12 bases left in between. The CDR3 contains 15 residues. V and J are TRBV5-6 and TRBJ2-5; D gene unclear. The sequences come from PBMCs from the stem cell graft donor, collected from the stem cell graft. The sequence was obtained from a human donor who donated a stem cell graft to a child with acute lymphoblastic leukemia. The CDR3 loop reads CASSLGRQIQETQYF. Here the CDR3 DNA reads TGTGCCAGCAGCTTAGGGCGGCAGATCCAAGAGACCCAGTACTTC. The full variable domain, completed using reference TRBV5-6 and TRBJ2-5, is DAGVTQSPTHLIKTRGQQVTLRCSPKSGHDTVSWYQQALGQGPQFIFQYYEEEERQRGNFPDRFSGHQFPNYSSELNVNALLLGDSALYLCASSLGRQIQETQYFGPGTRLLVL.